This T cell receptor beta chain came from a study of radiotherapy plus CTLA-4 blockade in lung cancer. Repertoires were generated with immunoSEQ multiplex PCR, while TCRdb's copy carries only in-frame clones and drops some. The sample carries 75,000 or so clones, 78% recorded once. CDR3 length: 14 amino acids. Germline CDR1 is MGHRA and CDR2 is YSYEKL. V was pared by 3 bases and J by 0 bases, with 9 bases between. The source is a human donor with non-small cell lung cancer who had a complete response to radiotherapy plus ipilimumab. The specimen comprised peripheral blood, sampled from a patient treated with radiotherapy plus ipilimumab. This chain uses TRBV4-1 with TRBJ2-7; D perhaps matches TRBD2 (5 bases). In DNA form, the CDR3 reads TGCGCCAGCAGCCACATCGGGAACTCCTACGAGCAGTACGTC. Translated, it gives CASSHIGNSYEQYV.